Below, one T cell receptor beta chain is given with its context. CDR1 and CDR2 from the germline V gene are LGHDT and YNNKEL (reference sequence). The CDR3 sequence is 14 residues long. Trimming shortened V by 0 bases and J by 2 bases, and 5 bases separated the two germline ends. The sample originates from a study of CD8 T cells in Susac syndrome. After extraction with the RNeasy kit, about 0.5 to 1 ug of the RNA was reverse transcribed using random hexamers. TCRdb re-called the immunoSEQ multiplex PCR reads through MiXCR, storing one row per CDR3 protein. The sample yields about 180,000 distinct CDR3 sequences, roughly 95% seen once.

V is TRBV3-1 and J is TRBJ1-5; possibly TRBD1 for D (5 bases). The sequenced material came from CD4+ T cells from PBMCs. This clonotype was sampled from a human donor with multiple sclerosis. The CDR3 loop reads CASSQDRGNQPQHF. The CDR3 DNA reads as TGTGCCAGCAGCCAAGACAGGGGCAATCAGCCCCAGCATTTT.